The rows below give T cell receptor beta chains drawn from one sample of a study of blood T cells in healthy people across ages. TCRdb fed the 5' RACE reads into MiXCR, producing one record per CDR3 protein. The sample lists about 780,000 distinct CDR3 sequences; roughly 24% were seen once. These same records also appear under a second study, on T cells of mothers and their children.

Sequences were obtained from blood. All receptors come from a boy younger than 18 in good health. The CDR3 runs from the conserved cysteine through the conserved F or W. The D gene is left open where the match is weak. Clone size appears in some rows only: once, few, many, or a class for an expanded clone.

once	TRBV7-9	TRBJ2-5	-	TGTGCCAGCAATAGGCAGGGCCTTGGAGAGACCCAGTACTTC	CASNRQGLGETQYF
many	TRBV12-3/TRBV12-4	TRBJ1-1	-	TGTGCCAGCAGCCGCACAGGGAACACTGAAGCTTTCTTT	CASSRTGNTEAFF
few	TRBV6-5	TRBJ2-1	-	TGTGCCAGCAGTTACACGGGCGAGGGCTACAATGAGCAGTTCTTC	CASSYTGEGYNEQFF
-	TRBV12-3/TRBV12-4	TRBJ1-4	TRBD1	TGTGCCAGCAGTTCCCGGGACAGCCCTAATGAAAAACTGTTTTTT	CASSSRDSPNEKLFF
-	TRBV3-1	TRBJ2-2	-	TGTGCCAGCAGCCAAGGCCCAGGTTCCGGGGAGCTGTTTTTT	CASSQGPGSGELFF
-	TRBV4-1	TRBJ2-5	TRBD2	TGCGCCAGCAGCCAAGAAATGCTAGCGGGAGAGACCCAGTACTTC	CASSQEMLAGETQYF
few	TRBV3-1	TRBJ2-1	TRBD2	TGTGCCAGCAGCGGGGGACTAAACAATGAGCAGTTCTTC	CASSGGLNNEQFF
once	TRBV20-1	TRBJ2-3	-	TGCAGTGCCCGGACACGACTTGTTAGAGATACGCAGTATTTT	CSARTRLVRDTQYF
-	TRBV2	TRBJ1-2	TRBD1	TGTGCCAGCAGTGTCAGGACAGGGTATGGCTACACCTTC	CASSVRTGYGYTF
few	TRBV3-1	TRBJ2-7	TRBD1	TGTGCCAGCAGCCTCATGACAGGGGGAGGATACGACGAGCAGTACTTC	CASSLMTGGGYDEQYF
-	TRBV20-1	TRBJ2-7	TRBD2	TGCAGTGCCTTACTACTAGCGGGGGATGAGCAGTACTTC	CSALLLAGDEQYF
few	TRBV29-1	TRBJ2-5	-	TGCAGCGTCTCAGGGGTCCGGGAGACCCAGTACTTC	CSVSGVRETQYF
-	TRBV12-3/TRBV12-4	TRBJ2-7	-	TGTGCCAGCAGTCTCTCCTTATTGGGTAGCATGAACTTC	CASSLSLLGSMNF
-	TRBV18	TRBJ2-5	-	TGTGCCAGCTCACCCCCGAGGGGAGGTCAGACCCAGTACTTC	CASSPPRGGQTQYF
-	TRBV10-3	TRBJ1-2	-	TGTGCCATCAGTGAGTCGGGGCAGAATGGCTACACCTTC	CAISESGQNGYTF
few	TRBV20-1	TRBJ2-5	TRBD1	TGCAGTGCTAGTATAGGGGACAGGCCAAAGGTCCAAGAGACCCAGTACTTC	CSASIGDRPKVQETQYF
-	TRBV5-1	TRBJ2-7	-	TGCGCCACCAGTCCAAGTGCCCCACTCTCCTACGAGCAGTACTTC	CATSPSAPLSYEQYF
few	TRBV15	TRBJ2-5	TRBD2	TGTGCCACCAGCAGAGAAGCGGGGGGGCCTAAGGGGGAGACCCAGTACTTC	CATSREAGGPKGETQYF
-	TRBV20-1	TRBJ2-1	TRBD1	TGCAGGGCTTCCGGGACAGTATACAATGAGCAGTTCTTC	CRASGTVYNEQFF
few	TRBV10-1	TRBJ1-2	TRBD1	TGCGCCAGCAGCCGGGACAGGGGACGTGGCTACACCTTC	CASSRDRGRGYTF
few	TRBV12-3/TRBV12-4	TRBJ2-5	-	TGTGCCAGCAGTTTAAGTCCTGGTGGCGGTCAAGAGACCCAGTACTTC	CASSLSPGGGQETQYF
-	TRBV1	TRBJ1-1	-	TGCACCAGCAGGGACAGGGATTTGGTTGACACTGAAGCTTTCTTT	CTSRDRDLVDTEAFF
-	TRBV7-9	TRBJ2-5	TRBD2	TGTGCCAGCAGCTCGGGACTAGCGGGGGGTAAAGAGACCCAGTACTTC	CASSSGLAGGKETQYF
-	TRBV6-5	TRBJ1-1	-	TGTGCCAGCAGCCAAGGACAGGAAGCTTTCTTT	CASSQGQEAFF
-	TRBV12-3/TRBV12-4	TRBJ1-4	-	TGTGCCAGCAGTTTCCGGACCGGTGAAAAACTGTTTTTT	CASSFRTGEKLFF
-	TRBV20-1	TRBJ2-3	TRBD1	TGCAATGCTAGATCCAGGGGGAGCCCAGATACGCAGTATTTT	CNARSRGSPDTQYF
-	TRBV6-6	TRBJ2-3	-	TGTGCCAGCAGTTACAGGGCAAGTTACACAGATACGCAGTATTTT	CASSYRASYTDTQYF